This TCR beta chain is from a study of T-cell reconstitution after alpha-beta-depleted transplantation in children. CDR1 is SGHDN, CDR2 FVKESK, per germline. J was trimmed by 8 bases and V by 4 bases; bases with no gene match: 14. The CDR3 extends over 16 amino acids. The library targeted TCRbeta and was prepared with unique molecular identifiers. TCRdb reprocessed the PCR reads with MiXCR, giving one entry per CDR3 protein. The sample lists about half a million distinct CDR3 sequences; approximately 12% were seen once. The input for sequencing was PBMCs from the stem cell graft donor, taken from the stem cell graft. The receptor comes from a human donor who donated a stem cell graft to a child with combined immunodeficiency. The rearrangement links TRBV14 to TRBJ2-1; 7 bases match TRBD2. DNA for the CDR3: TGTGCCAGCAGCCCCCCATCGACTAGCCTGCCCGATGAGCAGTTCTTC. It yields the protein CASSPPSTSLPDEQFF.